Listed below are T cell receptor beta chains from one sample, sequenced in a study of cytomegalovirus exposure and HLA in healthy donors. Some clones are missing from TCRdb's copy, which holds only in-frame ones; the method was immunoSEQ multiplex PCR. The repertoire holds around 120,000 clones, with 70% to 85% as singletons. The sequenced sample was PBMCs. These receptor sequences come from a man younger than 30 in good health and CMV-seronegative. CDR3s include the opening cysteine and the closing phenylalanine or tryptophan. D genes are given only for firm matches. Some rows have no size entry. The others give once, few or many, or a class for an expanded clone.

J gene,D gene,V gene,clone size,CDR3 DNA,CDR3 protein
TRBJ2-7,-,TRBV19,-,TGTGCCAGTAGTATAGGGAGGGGACAGACCTACGAGCAGTACTTC,CASSIGRGQTYEQYF
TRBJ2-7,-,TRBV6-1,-,TGTGCCAGCAGTGAAAGCCCGACAGTCTACGAGCAGTACTTC,CASSESPTVYEQYF
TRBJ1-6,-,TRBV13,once,TGTGCCAGCAGCTTCCGGTCCTATAATTCACCCCTCCACTTT,CASSFRSYNSPLHF
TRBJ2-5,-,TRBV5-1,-,TGCGCCAGCAGCTTGGCCGCTGGGGGCCTCCAAGAGACCCAGTACTTC,CASSLAAGGLQETQYF
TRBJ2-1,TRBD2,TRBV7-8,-,TGTGCCAGCAGCCCCCTCCCCGGGGGGGGGTACAATGAGCAGTTCTTC,CASSPLPGGGYNEQFF
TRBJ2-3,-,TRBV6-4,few,TGTGCCAGCAGTGCGGACAGCGGGGGCACAGATACGCAGTATTTT,CASSADSGGTDTQYF
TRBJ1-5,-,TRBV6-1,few,TGTGCCACGTCCCACAGTTTCGATCAGCCCCAGCATTTT,CATSHSFDQPQHF
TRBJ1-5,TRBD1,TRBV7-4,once,TGTGCCAGCACCGACAGGGGGGATCAGCCCCAGCATTTT,CASTDRGDQPQHF
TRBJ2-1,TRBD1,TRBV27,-,TGTGCCAGCAGTCTCCCGAGGGGACAGGGGTACAATGAGCAGTTCTTC,CASSLPRGQGYNEQFF
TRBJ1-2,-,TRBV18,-,TGTGCCAGCTCACCTCCCCTGGGCCCTGGTGACTACACCTTC,CASSPPLGPGDYTF
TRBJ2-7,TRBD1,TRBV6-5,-,TGTGCCAGCAGTTCGGGCGGGACAGGGGGCGGCGAGCAGTACTTC,CASSSGGTGGGEQYF
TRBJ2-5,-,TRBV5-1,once,TGCGCCAGCAGCTTGTACGGGGAGACCCAGTACTTC,CASSLYGETQYF
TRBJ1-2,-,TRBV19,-,TGTGCCAGTAGACAGCTGGCTAACTATGGCTACACCTTC,CASRQLANYGYTF
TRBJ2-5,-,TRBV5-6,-,TGTGCCAGCAGCTTGTCATTGACAAACCAAGAGACCCAGTACTTC,CASSLSLTNQETQYF
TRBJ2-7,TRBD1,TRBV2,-,TGTGCCAGCAGTGAAGCGGGGGACAGGAAAGGGAAGCAGTACTTC,CASSEAGDRKGKQYF
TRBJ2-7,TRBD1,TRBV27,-,TGTGCCAGCAGTCTACCGGGACAGGGTCACCACGAGCAGTACTTC,CASSLPGQGHHEQYF
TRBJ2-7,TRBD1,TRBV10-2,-,TGCGCCAGCAGTGAGGGGACAGTCTTAGTGACTGAAGGGTACGAGCAGTACTTC,CASSEGTVLVTEGYEQYF
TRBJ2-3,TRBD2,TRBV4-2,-,TGTGCCAGCAGCCAAGGAAACCGTCTAGCGGGGGCCCGAAGCACAGATACGCAGTATTTT,CASSQGNRLAGARSTDTQYF
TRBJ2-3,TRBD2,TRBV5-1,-,TGCGCCAGCAGCCGACTAGCGGGGGGTGTCACAGATACGCAGTATTTT,CASSRLAGGVTDTQYF
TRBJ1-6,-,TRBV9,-,TGTGCCAGCAGCGTAGTGGCGTCGGGAAATTCACCCCTCCACTTT,CASSVVASGNSPLHF
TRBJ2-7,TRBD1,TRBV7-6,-,TGTGCCAGCAGCTTAGAGCAGGGGGCAAGCGAGCAGTACTTC,CASSLEQGASEQYF
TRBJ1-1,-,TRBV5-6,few,TGTGCCAGCAGCATGGGGGGGGGCGTCGTCACTGAAGCTTTCTTT,CASSMGGGVVTEAFF
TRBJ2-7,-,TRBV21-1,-,TGTGCCAGATACGGGGTCCTCTACGAGCAGTACTTC,CARYGVLYEQYF
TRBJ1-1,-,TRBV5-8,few,TGTGCCAGCAGCCTGGGGCCGGAAGCTTTCTTT,CASSLGPEAFF
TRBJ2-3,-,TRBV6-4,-,TGTGCCAGCAGCCGGGACTCCACAGATACGCAGTATTTT,CASSRDSTDTQYF
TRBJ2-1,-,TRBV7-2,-,TGTGCCAGCAGCTCGTTCCGGCCGAGGAATGAGCAGTTCTTC,CASSSFRPRNEQFF
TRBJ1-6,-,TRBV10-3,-,TGTGCCATCACCCAGAATTCACCCCTCCACTTT,CAITQNSPLHF
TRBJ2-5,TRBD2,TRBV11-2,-,TGTGCCAGCAGCCCAGGCGCCTTAGCGGGGGAAGAGACCCAGTACTTC,CASSPGALAGEETQYF
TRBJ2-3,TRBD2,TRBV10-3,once,TGTGCCATCAGTGAGTGGGGCTTCGGACTAGCCGCAACTAGCACAGATACGCAGTATTTT,CAISEWGFGLAATSTDTQYF
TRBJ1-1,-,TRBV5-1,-,TGCGCCAGCAGCTTGACAGAAGCGGGCACTGAAGCTTTCTTT,CASSLTEAGTEAFF
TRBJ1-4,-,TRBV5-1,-,TGCGCCAGCGGAAGAGGACAGTCGGGAAGGAATGAAAAACTGTTTTTT,CASGRGQSGRNEKLFF
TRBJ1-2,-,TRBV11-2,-,TGTGCCAGCAGCTCCGCCCCACAGGGTGCTAACTATGGCTACACCTTC,CASSSAPQGANYGYTF
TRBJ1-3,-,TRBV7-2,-,TGTGCCAGCAGCTTAGAGGGCGGGTTCGGAAACACCATATATTTT,CASSLEGGFGNTIYF
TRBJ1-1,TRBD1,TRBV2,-,TGTGCCAGCAGAAGACAGGGGGCCAGTGTGAACACTGAAGCTTTCTTT,CASRRQGASVNTEAFF
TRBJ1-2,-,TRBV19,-,TGTGCCAGTAGTAGAGGGAGTTCTAACTATGGCTACACCTTC,CASSRGSSNYGYTF
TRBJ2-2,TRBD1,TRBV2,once,TGTGCCAGCAGCCGAGGGCAGGGGGCTCGGACCGGGGAGCTGTTTTTT,CASSRGQGARTGELFF
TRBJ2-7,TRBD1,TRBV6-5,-,TGTGCCAGCAGGGGGCCAGGGGGTCTCCACGAGCAGTACTTC,CASRGPGGLHEQYF
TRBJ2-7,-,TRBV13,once,TGTGCCAGCAGCTTAAGACAGTACCCCTCCTACGAGCAGTACTTC,CASSLRQYPSYEQYF
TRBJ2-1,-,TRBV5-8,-,TGTGCCAGCAGCTTGATGGGAGGTGAGCAGTTCTTC,CASSLMGGEQFF
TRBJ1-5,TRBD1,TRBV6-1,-,TGTGCCAGCAGTGAAGCGTCAGGGGGCGGAGGCAATCAGCCCCAGCATTTT,CASSEASGGGGNQPQHF
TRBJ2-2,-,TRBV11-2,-,TGTGCCAGCAGCCATGGGACTTGGCAGTCGAACACCGGGGAGCTGTTTTTT,CASSHGTWQSNTGELFF
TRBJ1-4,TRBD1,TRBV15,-,TGTGCCACCAGCAGAGACGACAGGGGGAATGAAAAACTGTTTTTT,CATSRDDRGNEKLFF
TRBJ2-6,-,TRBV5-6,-,TGTGCCAGCAGCTCCTTTTATGCGTCCGGGCCGGGGGGGGCCAACGTCCTGACTTTC,CASSSFYASGPGGANVLTF
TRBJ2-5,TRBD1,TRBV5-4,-,TGTGCCAGCAGCTTCGGACAGGGAGAGACCCAGTACTTC,CASSFGQGETQYF
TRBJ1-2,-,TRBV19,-,TGTGCCACCAGACCAGGGAACTATGGCTACACCTTC,CATRPGNYGYTF
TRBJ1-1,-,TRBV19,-,TGTGCCAGTAGTATTCGGGAGAACACTGAAGCTTTCTTT,CASSIRENTEAFF
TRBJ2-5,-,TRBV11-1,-,TGTGCCAGCAGCTTCGTAGGGGGAGAGACCCAGTACTTC,CASSFVGGETQYF
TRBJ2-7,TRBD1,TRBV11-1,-,TGTGCCAGCAGCCCCCACAGGGGGCACGAGCAGTACTTC,CASSPHRGHEQYF
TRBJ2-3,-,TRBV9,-,TGTGCCAGCAGCGTAGGCCAGGGGTCTTCTAGCACAGATACGCAGTATTTT,CASSVGQGSSSTDTQYF
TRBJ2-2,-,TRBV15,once,TGTGCCACCAGCCGGGGGAACGGGGAGCTGTTTTTT,CATSRGNGELFF
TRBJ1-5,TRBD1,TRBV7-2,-,TGTGCCAGCAGCCCTAGGTGGACAGGCCTCACCCTGAACGGTCAGCCCCAGCATTTT,CASSPRWTGLTLNGQPQHF
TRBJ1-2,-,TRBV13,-,TGTGCCAGCAGTCAAGGACAGAGCCTACTGGATGGCTACACCTTC,CASSQGQSLLDGYTF
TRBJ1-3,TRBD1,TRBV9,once,TGTGCCAGCAGCCAGATACAGGGGTCTGGAAACACCATATATTTT,CASSQIQGSGNTIYF
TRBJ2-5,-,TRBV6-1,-,TGTGCCAGCATCCAAAGGCACAGACTACAAGAGACCCAGTACTTC,CASIQRHRLQETQYF
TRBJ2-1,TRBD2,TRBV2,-,TGTGCCAGCAGCCCAGGGACTAGCGGACAACGAGGGCAGTTCTTC,CASSPGTSGQRGQFF
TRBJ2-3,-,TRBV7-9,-,TGTGCCAGCAGCCCTGAATGGGGCGCCACAGATACGCAGTATTTT,CASSPEWGATDTQYF
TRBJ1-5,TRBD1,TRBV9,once,TGTGCCAGCAGCGTGGGGACAGGGGGCGGGGGGGATCAGCCCCAGCATTTT,CASSVGTGGGGDQPQHF